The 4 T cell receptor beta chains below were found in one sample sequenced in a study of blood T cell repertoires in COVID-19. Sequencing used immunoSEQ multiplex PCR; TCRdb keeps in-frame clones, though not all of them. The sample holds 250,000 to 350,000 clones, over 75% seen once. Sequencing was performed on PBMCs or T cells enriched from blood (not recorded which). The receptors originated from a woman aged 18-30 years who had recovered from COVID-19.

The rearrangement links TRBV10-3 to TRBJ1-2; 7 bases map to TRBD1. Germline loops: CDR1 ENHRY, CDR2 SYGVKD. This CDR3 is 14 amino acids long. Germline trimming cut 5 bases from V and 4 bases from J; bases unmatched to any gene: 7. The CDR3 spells CAISRTGPIYGYTF. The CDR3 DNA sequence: TGTGCCATCAGTAGGACAGGCCCGATCTATGGCTACACCTTC.

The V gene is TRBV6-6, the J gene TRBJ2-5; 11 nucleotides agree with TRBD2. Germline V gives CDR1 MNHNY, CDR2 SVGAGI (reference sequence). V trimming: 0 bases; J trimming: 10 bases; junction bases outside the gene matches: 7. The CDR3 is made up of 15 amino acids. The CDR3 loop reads CASSYSLAGGLDQYF. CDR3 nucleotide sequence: TGTGCCAGCAGTTACTCCCTAGCGGGGGGTCTGGACCAGTACTTC.

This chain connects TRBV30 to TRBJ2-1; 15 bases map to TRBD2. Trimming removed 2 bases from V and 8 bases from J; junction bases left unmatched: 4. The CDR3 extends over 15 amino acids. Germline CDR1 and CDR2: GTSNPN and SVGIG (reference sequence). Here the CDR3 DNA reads TGTGCCTGGAGTAAGGGACTAGCGGGGGGCTATGAGCAGTTCTTC. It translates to CAWSKGLAGGYEQFF.

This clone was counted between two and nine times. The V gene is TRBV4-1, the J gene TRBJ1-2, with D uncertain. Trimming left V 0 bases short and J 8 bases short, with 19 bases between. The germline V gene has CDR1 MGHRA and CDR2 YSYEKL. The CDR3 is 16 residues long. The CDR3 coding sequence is TGCGCCAGCAGCCAAGATCCGGGAGGGAGGGCCCGGGGCTACACCTTC. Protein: CASSQDPGGRARGYTF.